The 21 T cell receptor beta chains presented below share a single source sample, sequenced in a study of T-cell memory formation after mild COVID-19. TCRdb independently ran MiXCR on the 5' RACE reads; one entry per CDR3 protein. The repertoire includes about 320,000 distinct CDR3 sequences, 14% of them detected once, and about 21% sits in the top ten. The sequenced sample consisted of PBMCs or a T cell subset sorted from them (not recorded which). All receptors derive from a man between 18 and 29 years old who had mild COVID-19 (a few samples of this study predate the infection). Cell type and time point are not known.

This clonotype was observed once. The gene calls are TRBV3-1 and TRBJ2-3; 8 bases match TRBD2. Germline lookup yields CDR1 LGHDT and CDR2 YNNKEL (reference sequence). V shed 4 bases and J 4 bases; nucleotides not matched to a gene: 7. This CDR3 has 15 amino acids. CDR3: CASSLGPGGADTQYF. The CDR3 bases are TGTGCCAGCAGCCTAGGCCCCGGGGGGGCAGATACGCAGTATTTT.

The CDR3 region has the DNA TGTGCCAGCAGTCAGTCCGCCTACGAGCAGTACGTC. Translation gives CASSQSAYEQYV. The chain carries TRBV6-2 or TRBV6-3 and TRBJ2-7, with D hard to call. The CDR3 covers 12 residues. V shed 5 bases and J shed 2 bases, with 7 bases lying between them. Per germline, CDR1 MNHEY and CDR2 SVGEGT.

The chain recombines TRBV4-3 with TRBJ1-1; D is possibly TRBD1 (5 bases). The CDR3 length is 13 residues. The germline V gene encodes CDR1 LGHNA and CDR2 YSLEER. V lost 4 bases to trimming and J lost 5 bases, with 11 bases between them. The CDR3 bases are TGCGCCAGCAGCCTTTACAGGTATACTGAAGCTTTCTTT. Its translation: CASSLYRYTEAFF.

The CDR3 here is CASSSGSVGELFF. CDR3 nucleotide sequence: TGTGCCAGCAGCTCGGGGTCGGTCGGGGAGCTGTTTTTT. J is TRBJ2-2 and V is TRBV11-2; the D gene is possibly TRBD2 (5 bases). The CDR3 contains 13 residues. Germline V lookup: CDR1 SGHAT, CDR2 FQNNGV. The V and J ends lost 4 bases and 7 bases respectively, with 10 bases between them.

This chain joins TRBV5-1 and TRBJ1-2; tentatively, D is TRBD1 (6 bases). CDR1 and CDR2 (germline): SGHRS, YFSETQ. Trimming stripped 0 bases from V and 7 bases from J, with 13 bases between. This CDR3 spans 14 amino acids. CDR3 amino acids: CASSLESRGSGYTF. In nucleotides, the CDR3 is TGCGCCAGCAGCTTGGAGAGCAGGGGAAGTGGCTACACCTTC.

A few counts support this clonotype. The chain recombines TRBV6-5 with TRBJ2-7, with a possible D match to TRBD1 (5 bases). The germline V gene encodes CDR1 MNHEY and CDR2 SVGAGI. V was shortened by 6 bases and J by 6 bases, with 12 bases between the two germline ends. The CDR3 is 12 amino acids. This CDR3 reads CASRHTGPEQYV. In DNA form, the CDR3 reads TGTGCCAGCAGACATACAGGTCCCGAGCAGTACGTC.

This clonotype occurred a few times. This chain links TRBV5-1 with TRBJ2-7; D perhaps matches TRBD1 (6 bases). The CDR3 consists of 14 residues. CDR1 and CDR2 (germline): SGHRS, YFSETQ. V shed 5 bases and J shed 7 bases, with 19 bases lying between them. The CDR3: CASSSGTSNGEQYF. The CDR3 coding sequence is TGCGCCAGCAGTTCCGGGACATCCAATGGGGAGCAGTACTTC.

This clonotype was found a few times. This chain links TRBV12-3 or TRBV12-4 with TRBJ2-2; 9 bases match TRBD1. V dropped 4 bases and J dropped 6; count of bases not matched to a gene: 3. This CDR3 comprises 14 residues. The chain's CDR3 is CASSWDRVAGELFF. The CDR3 DNA reads TGTGCCAGCAGTTGGGACAGGGTGGCCGGGGAGCTGTTTTTT.

This clonotype was detected ten times or more. The V gene is TRBV5-1, the J gene TRBJ2-7, with D hard to call. Trimming took off 1 base at V and 2 bases at J, with 13 bases between the two ends. Germline CDR1 reads SGHRS; CDR2 reads YFSETQ. The CDR3 loop spans 15 amino acids. Here the CDR3 DNA reads TGCGCCAGCAGCTTGCTCAGACCGGAAACCTACGAGCAGTACTTC. It translates to CASSLLRPETYEQYF.

The rearrangement uses TRBV7-2 and TRBJ2-5; D call uncertain. Trimming stripped 8 bases from V and 5 bases from J, with 12 bases between. Germline V gene sequence: CDR1 SGHTA, CDR2 FQGNSA. CDR3 length: 12 residues. DNA of the CDR3: TGTGCCAGCCGGACCGAGTGGGAGACCCAGTACTTC. Protein: CASRTEWETQYF.

At least ten counts were recorded for this clonotype. The V call is TRBV5-4, the J call TRBJ2-7; D unresolved. The CDR3 consists of 13 residues. V lost 2 bases and J 0 bases, leaving 6 bases between the germline ends. Germline V CDR1 and CDR2: SGHNT, YYREEE (reference sequence). The CDR3 coding sequence is TGTGCCAGCAGCTTTGCGGCCTCCTACGAGCAGTACTTC. Its translation is CASSFAASYEQYF. Full variable domain (rest looked up from reference TRBV5-4 and TRBJ2-7): ETGVTQSPTHLIKTRGQQVTLRCSSQSGHNTVSWYQQALGQGPQFIFQYYREEENGRGNFPPRFSGLQFPNYSSELNVNALELDDSALYLCASSFAASYEQYFGPGTRLTVT.

The V gene is TRBV6-6, the J gene TRBJ1-1; 8 nucleotides align to TRBD1. J gave up 3 bases and V 2 bases, and 5 bases lay outside the gene matches. Germline V gene lookup returns CDR1 MNHNY and CDR2 SVGAGI (reference sequence). The CDR3 length is 15 residues. In nucleotides, the CDR3 is TGTGCCAGCAGTTACCCCGGGACAGGTCACACTGAAGCTTTCTTT. The encoded protein is CASSYPGTGHTEAFF.

The CDR3 DNA reads as TGTGCCAGCAGCCCCGTCGCTGGGACAGGGGACCAAGAGACCCAGTACTTC. Its protein is CASSPVAGTGDQETQYF. The rearrangement joins TRBV7-9 to TRBJ2-5; 10 nucleotides align to TRBD1. V trimming: 5 bases; J trimming: 0 bases; junction bases outside the gene matches: 9. Germline assignment: CDR1 SEHNR and CDR2 FQNEAQ (reference sequence). CDR3 length: 17 residues. The full variable domain, with the rest looked up from reference TRBV7-9 and TRBJ2-5, is DTGVSQNPRHKITKRGQNVTFRCDPISEHNRLYWYRQTLGQGPEFLTYFQNEAQLEKSRLLSDRFSAERPKGSFSTLEIQRTEQGDSAMYLCASSPVAGTGDQETQYFGPGTRLLVL.

The gene calls are TRBV10-2 and TRBJ2-5; 7 bases fit TRBD1. Germline-derived CDR1 and CDR2 are WSHSY and SAAADI. The ends lost 5 bases at V and 7 bases at J; junction bases unmatched: 7. CDR3 length equals 13 residues. For the CDR3, the DNA is TGCGCCAGCAGTTCCACAGGGGACGGGACCCAGTACTTC. Translating gives CASSSTGDGTQYF.

The chain recombines TRBV4-2 with TRBJ1-5, with D tentatively TRBD1 (5 bases). The CDR3 length is 14 residues. V dropped 4 bases and J dropped 6 bases, with 13 bases sitting between them. In germline, CDR1 is LGHNA, CDR2 YNFKEQ. CDR3 in amino acids: CASSRGTSRQPQHF. The CDR3 nucleotides are TGTGCCAGCAGCCGAGGGACGAGTCGTCAGCCCCAGCATTTT.

This clonotype appeared many times. This chain uses TRBV4-3 with TRBJ2-1; TRBD2 aligns across 11 bases. The junction had 11 bases not matched to a gene; V was cut back by 4 bases and J by 6 bases. Germline CDR1 reads LGHNA; CDR2 reads YSLEER. The CDR3 contains 17 residues. Here the CDR3 DNA reads TGCGCCAGCAGCCGAAGTGGCGGGACTAGCGGCCCCAATGAGCAGTTCTTC. Its translation is CASSRSGGTSGPNEQFF.

This clonotype has ten or more counts. The J gene is TRBJ2-3, the V gene TRBV7-3; TRBD1 might be the D (6 bases). The CDR3 covers 14 residues. Trimming took off 5 bases at V and 8 bases at J, with 17 bases between the two ends. Germline CDR1 and CDR2: SGHTA and FQGTGA. The CDR3 nucleotides are TGTGCCAGCAGCCCCAGGTGGGGGCCTGGTACGCAGTATTTT. This codes for CASSPRWGPGTQYF. The full variable domain, completed using reference TRBV7-3 and TRBJ2-3, is GAGVSQTPSNKVTEKGKYVELRCDPISGHTALYWYRQSLGQGPEFLIYFQGTGAADDSGLPNDRFFAVRPEGSVSTLKIQRTERGDSAVYLCASSPRWGPGTQYFGPGTRLTVL.

This clonotype was observed a handful of times. The rearrangement uses TRBV5-1 and TRBJ2-2; possible D gene TRBD2, 5 bases. Germline CDR1 SGHRS, CDR2 YFSETQ. With 4 bases removed from V and 5 bases from J, the gap between germline ends came to 12 bases. This CDR3 comprises 14 residues. CDR3 residues: CASSPAGETGELFF. CDR3 nucleotides: TGCGCCAGCAGCCCGGCCGGGGAAACCGGGGAGCTGTTTTTT.

This clonotype occurred a few times. This chain joins TRBV7-3 and TRBJ2-1; TRBD2 aligns across 8 bases. Germline V gene lookup returns CDR1 SGHTA and CDR2 FQGTGA. Trimming took 0 bases from V and 2 from J; bases not matched to a gene: 6. The CDR3 is 17 residues long. CDR3 residues: CASSLTTGLVPYNEQFF. DNA for the CDR3: TGTGCCAGCAGCTTAACTACGGGACTAGTTCCCTACAATGAGCAGTTCTTC.

The chain recombines TRBV27 with TRBJ2-2, with a tentative D call TRBD2 (7 bases). The germline V gene has CDR1 MNHEY and CDR2 SMNVEV (reference sequence). The CDR3 runs to 16 residues. The germline V and J ends were trimmed by 6 bases and 4 bases, with 18 bases remaining between them. The CDR3 here is CASRIRGGATTGELFF. In DNA form, the CDR3 reads TGTGCCAGCAGAATAAGGGGGGGGGCGACCACCGGGGAGCTGTTTTTT.

This clonotype was observed at least ten times. The J gene is TRBJ2-2, the V gene TRBV4-2, with 14 nucleotides matching TRBD2. This CDR3 has 18 amino acids. Per germline, CDR1 LGHNA and CDR2 YNFKEQ. Losses at the gene ends were 4 bases for V and 6 bases for J; bases not matched to a gene: 10. CDR3 sequence: CASSRKTSGGAYAGELFF. Here the CDR3 DNA reads TGTGCCAGCAGCCGAAAGACTAGCGGGGGGGCCTATGCCGGGGAGCTGTTTTTT.